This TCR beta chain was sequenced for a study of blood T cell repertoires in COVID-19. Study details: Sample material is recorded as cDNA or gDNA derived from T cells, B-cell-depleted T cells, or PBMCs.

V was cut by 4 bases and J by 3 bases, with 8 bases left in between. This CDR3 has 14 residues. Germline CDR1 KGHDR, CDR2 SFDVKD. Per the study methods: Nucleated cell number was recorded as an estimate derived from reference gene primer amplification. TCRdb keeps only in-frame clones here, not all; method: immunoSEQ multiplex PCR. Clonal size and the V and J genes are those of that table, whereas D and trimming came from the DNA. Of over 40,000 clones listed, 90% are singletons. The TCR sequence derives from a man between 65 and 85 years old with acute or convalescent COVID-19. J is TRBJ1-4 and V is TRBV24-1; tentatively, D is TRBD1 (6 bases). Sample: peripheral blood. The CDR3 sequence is CATSEGGSNEKLFF. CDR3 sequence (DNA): TGTGCCACCAGTGAAGGGGGTTCTAATGAAAAACTGTTTTTT.